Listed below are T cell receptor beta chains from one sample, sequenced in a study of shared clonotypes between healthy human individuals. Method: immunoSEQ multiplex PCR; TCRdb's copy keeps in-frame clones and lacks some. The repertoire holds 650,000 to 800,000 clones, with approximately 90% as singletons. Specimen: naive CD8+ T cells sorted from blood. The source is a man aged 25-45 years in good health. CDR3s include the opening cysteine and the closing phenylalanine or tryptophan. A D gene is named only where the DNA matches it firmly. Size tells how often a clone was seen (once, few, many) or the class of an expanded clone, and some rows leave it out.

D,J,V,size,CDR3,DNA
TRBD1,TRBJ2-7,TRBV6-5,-,CAVRDSFYEQYF,TGTGCCGTTCGGGACAGTTTTTACGAGCAGTACTTC
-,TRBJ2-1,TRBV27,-,CASSFGGYNEQFF,TGTGCCAGCAGTTTCGGGGGATACAATGAGCAGTTCTTC
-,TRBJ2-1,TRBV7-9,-,CASSFGTGSYNEQFF,TGTGCCAGCAGCTTTGGTACAGGATCCTACAATGAGCAGTTCTTC
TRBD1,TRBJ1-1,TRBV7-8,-,CASSTTRGKSLNTEAFF,TGTGCCAGCAGCACCACCAGGGGGAAGAGCCTCAACACTGAAGCTTTCTTT
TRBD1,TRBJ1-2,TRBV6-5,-,CASSPTGSGYTF,TGTGCCAGCAGCCCGACAGGGAGCGGCTACACCTTC
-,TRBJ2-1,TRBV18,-,CASSPYSGYNEQFF,TGTGCCAGCTCACCATATAGCGGATACAATGAGCAGTTCTTC
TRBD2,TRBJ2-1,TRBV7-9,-,CASSSPGALGLAYNEQFF,TGTGCCAGCAGCTCCCCCGGGGCGCTGGGACTAGCCTACAATGAGCAGTTCTTC
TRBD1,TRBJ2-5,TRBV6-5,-,CASSYSGTGLQETQYF,TGTGCCAGCAGTTACTCCGGGACAGGGTTACAAGAGACCCAGTACTTC
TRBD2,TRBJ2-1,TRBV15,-,CATSRDAGAVNEQFF,TGTGCCACCAGCAGAGACGCGGGAGCGGTCAATGAGCAGTTCTTC
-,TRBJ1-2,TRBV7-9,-,CASSLEGQEYGYTF,TGTGCCAGCAGCTTAGAAGGGCAGGAGTATGGCTACACCTTC
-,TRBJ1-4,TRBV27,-,CASSVRDSEKLFF,TGTGCCAGCAGTGTCCGGGATTCGGAAAAACTGTTTTTT
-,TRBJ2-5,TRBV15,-,CATSRETSRETQYF,TGTGCCACCAGCAGAGAGACTAGTAGAGAGACCCAGTACTTC
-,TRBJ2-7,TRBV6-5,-,CASSYSGGPAYEQYF,TGTGCCAGCAGTTACTCCGGGGGCCCAGCCTACGAGCAGTACTTC
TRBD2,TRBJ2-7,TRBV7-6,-,CASSARTSGSSEQYF,TGTGCCAGCAGCGCTCGGACTAGCGGGAGTTCCGAGCAGTACTTC
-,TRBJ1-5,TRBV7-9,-,CASSPKVGNQPQHF,TGTGCCAGCAGTCCAAAAGTGGGTAATCAGCCCCAGCATTTT
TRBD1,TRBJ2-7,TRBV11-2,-,CASRFRQGVSVQYF,TGTGCCAGCAGATTCCGACAGGGTGTTAGTGTGCAGTACTTC
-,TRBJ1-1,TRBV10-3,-,CAISEAQLNTEAFF,TGTGCCATCAGTGAGGCACAACTGAACACTGAAGCTTTCTTT
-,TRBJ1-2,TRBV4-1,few,CASSQESWRSDYGYTF,TGCGCCAGCAGCCAAGAATCGTGGAGGAGCGACTATGGCTACACCTTC
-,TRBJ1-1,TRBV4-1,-,CASSQVVMSTEAFF,TGCGCCAGCAGCCAAGTTGTAATGTCTACTGAAGCTTTCTTT
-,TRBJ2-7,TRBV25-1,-,CASSESIPGRSYEQYF,TGTGCCAGCAGTGAATCCATCCCCGGCAGGAGCTACGAGCAGTACTTC
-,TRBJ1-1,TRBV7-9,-,CASSRFLGGTEAFF,TGTGCCAGCAGCCGGTTTTTAGGGGGCACTGAAGCTTTCTTT
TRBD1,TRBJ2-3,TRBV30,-,CAWRGTGGADTQYF,TGTGCCTGGAGGGGGACAGGGGGCGCAGATACGCAGTATTTT
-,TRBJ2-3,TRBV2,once,CASLGSPDTQYF,TGTGCCAGCTTAGGGAGTCCAGATACGCAGTATTTT
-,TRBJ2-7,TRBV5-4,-,CASSLGPIGAEKSYEQYF,TGTGCCAGCAGCTTGGGACCGATCGGGGCGGAAAAGTCCTACGAGCAGTACTTC
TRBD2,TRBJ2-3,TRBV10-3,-,CAISESIGLVLDTQYF,TGTGCCATCAGTGAGTCGATCGGACTAGTTTTGGATACGCAGTATTTT
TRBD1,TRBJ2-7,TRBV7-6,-,CASSRTGGGEQYF,TGTGCCAGCAGCCGAACAGGGGGCGGTGAGCAGTACTTC
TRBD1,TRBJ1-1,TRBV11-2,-,CASSLGRGQGAEAFF,TGTGCCAGCAGCTTAGGCCGGGGACAGGGGGCTGAAGCTTTCTTT
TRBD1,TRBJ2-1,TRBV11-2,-,CASSLGQGLSQFF,TGTGCCAGCAGCTTAGGACAGGGGTTGAGCCAGTTCTTC
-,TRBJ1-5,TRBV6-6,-,CASQQAGNQPQHF,TGTGCCAGCCAACAGGCGGGCAATCAGCCCCAGCATTTT
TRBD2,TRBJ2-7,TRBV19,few,CASSISSGTYEQYF,TGTGCCAGTAGTATATCTAGCGGGACCTACGAGCAGTACTTC
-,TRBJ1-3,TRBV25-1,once,CASSGSGPRGDFENTIYF,TGTGCCAGCAGCGGATCGGGGCCGAGGGGGGACTTCGAGAACACCATATATTTT
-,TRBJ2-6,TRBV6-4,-,CASSVVPQEFHSGANVLTF,TGTGCCAGCAGTGTGGTCCCACAAGAGTTTCACTCTGGGGCCAACGTCCTGACTTTC
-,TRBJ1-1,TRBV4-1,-,CASSPEERTFMNTEAFF,TGCGCCAGCAGCCCCGAGGAACGTACGTTCATGAACACTGAAGCTTTCTTT
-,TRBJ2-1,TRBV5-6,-,CASSSEGPNEQFF,TGTGCCAGCAGCTCCGAAGGTCCCAATGAGCAGTTCTTC
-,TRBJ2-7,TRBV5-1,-,CASSLADSYYEQYF,TGCGCCAGCAGCTTGGCGGACAGTTACTACGAGCAGTACTTC
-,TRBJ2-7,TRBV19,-,CASSPGPYEQYF,TGTGCCAGTAGCCCGGGACCTTACGAGCAGTACTTC
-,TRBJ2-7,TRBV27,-,CASSLEQGSYEQYF,TGTGCCAGCAGTTTAGAACAGGGCTCCTACGAGCAGTACTTC
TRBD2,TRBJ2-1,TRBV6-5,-,CASSYSSGGHEQFF,TGTGCCAGCAGTTATTCTAGCGGGGGGCATGAGCAGTTCTTC
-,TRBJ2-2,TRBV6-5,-,CASSYVTSLAGELFF,TGTGCCAGCAGTTACGTGACTAGTCTAGCCGGGGAGCTGTTTTTT
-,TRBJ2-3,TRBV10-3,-,CAINDYRVAQYF,TGTGCCATCAACGACTACCGAGTTGCGCAGTATTTT